This T cell receptor (beta chain) was found in a study of PD-L1 blockade in urothelial cancer. TCRdb's copy holds only in-frame clones and misses some; the assay was immunoSEQ multiplex PCR. The sample consists of approximately 91,000 clones, around four fifths of them appearing once. As to time point: peripheral blood 6 weeks after treatment start. V lost 10 bases and J lost 6; bases outside the gene matches: 7. Per germline, CDR1 MNHEY and CDR2 SVGAGI. CDR3 length: 12 residues. This specimen consisted of PBMCs, obtained around atezolizumab (anti-PD-L1) treatment. The TCR was taken from a man between 65 and 79 years old with urothelial cancer. The V and J genes are TRBV6-5 and TRBJ1-2; 8 bases are shared with TRBD1. The CDR3 DNA follows: TGTGCCACAAGACAGGGGAGCAATGGCTACACCTTC. This encodes CATRQGSNGYTF.